One T cell receptor beta chain is described in this entry. Its antigen is not known. Staff drew around 10 milliliters of peripheral blood from each donor. Each sample provided at least 5 micrograms of extracted total RNA. Germline CDR1 and CDR2: DFQATT and SNEGSKA (reference sequence). V lost 2 bases and J lost 0; bases outside the gene matches: 9. The CDR3 consists of 17 residues. This entry belongs to a study of blood T cells in healthy people across ages. Study outcomes and limitations: Comparison with aged donors showed that long-lived donors had more naive CD4+ cells and higher diversity.

PCR was performed a second time for roughly 7 to 11 cycles using a sample-barcoded 5' primer and a J-beta primer mix. A single record per CDR3 protein comes from TCRdb applying MiXCR to the 5' RACE reads. The sample consists of around 940,000 distinct CDR3 sequences, roughly 47% of them appearing once. This receptor was taken from a woman aged 55-75 years in good health. The specimen sequenced was blood. The chain joins TRBV20-1 to TRBJ1-4, with 7 bases lining up with TRBD1. CDR3 in DNA: TGCAGTGCTAGACCCCCCAGGCAGGGGGCAACTAATGAAAAACTGTTTTTT. Its protein product is CSARPPRQGATNEKLFF.